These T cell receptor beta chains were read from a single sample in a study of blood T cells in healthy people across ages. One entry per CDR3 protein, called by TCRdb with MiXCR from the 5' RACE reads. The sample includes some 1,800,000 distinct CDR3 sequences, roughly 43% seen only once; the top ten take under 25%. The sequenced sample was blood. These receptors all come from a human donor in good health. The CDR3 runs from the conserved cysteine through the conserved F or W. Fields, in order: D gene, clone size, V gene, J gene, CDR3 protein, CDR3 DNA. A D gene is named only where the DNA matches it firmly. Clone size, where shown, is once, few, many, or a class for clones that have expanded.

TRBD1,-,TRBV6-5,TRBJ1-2,CASSYGLGQGERSYGYTF,TGTGCCAGCAGTTATGGCCTGGGGCAGGGGGAGAGGAGCTATGGCTACACCTTC
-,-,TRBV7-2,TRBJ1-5,CASSLEYLGPGDYQPQHF,TGTGCCAGCAGCTTAGAGTATTTGGGGCCAGGAGATTATCAGCCCCAGCATTTT
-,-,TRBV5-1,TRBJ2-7,CASSPLLGRKFSSYEQYF,TGCGCCAGCAGCCCACTGTTGGGGCGGAAATTTAGCTCCTACGAGCAGTACTTC
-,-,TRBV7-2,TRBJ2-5,CASTFSGGKETQYF,TGTGCCAGCACCTTCTCAGGGGGGAAAGAGACCCAGTACTTC
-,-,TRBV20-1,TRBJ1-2,CSASLGEGYTF,TGCAGTGCTTCTTTGGGGGAGGGCTACACCTTC
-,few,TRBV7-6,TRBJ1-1,CASSLSVRGANTEAFF,TGTGCCAGCAGCCTTTCCGTGAGAGGTGCGAACACTGAAGCTTTCTTT
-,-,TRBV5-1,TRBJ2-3,CASTRGSGTDTQYF,TGCGCCAGCACCCGGGGGTCCGGCACAGATACGCAGTATTTT
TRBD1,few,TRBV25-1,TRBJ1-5,CASSATGVGGQPQHF,TGTGCCAGCAGTGCGACAGGGGTAGGGGGGCAGCCCCAGCATTTT
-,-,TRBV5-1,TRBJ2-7,CASSLGTARSSYEQYF,TGCGCCAGCAGCTTGGGTACCGCCAGGAGCTCCTACGAGCAGTACTTC
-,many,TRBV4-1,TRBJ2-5,CASSQGPGETQYF,TGCGCCAGCAGCCAAGGGCCAGGAGAGACCCAGTACTTC
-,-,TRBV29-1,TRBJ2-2,CSVEGQDGLTGELFF,TGCAGCGTTGAAGGACAGGACGGTCTTACCGGGGAGCTGTTTTTT
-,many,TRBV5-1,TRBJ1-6,CASSDGQHNSPLHF,TGCGCCAGCAGCGACGGACAGCACAATTCACCCCTCCACTTT
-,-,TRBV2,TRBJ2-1,CASKPTDAYNEQFF,TGTGCCAGCAAGCCTACGGACGCCTACAATGAGCAGTTCTTC
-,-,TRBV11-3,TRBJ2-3,CASSLDIFTDTQYF,TGTGCCAGCAGCTTAGACATCTTCACAGATACGCAGTATTTT
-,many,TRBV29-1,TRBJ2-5,CSVLRGGSETQYF,TGCAGCGTTCTCAGGGGGGGGTCGGAGACCCAGTACTTC
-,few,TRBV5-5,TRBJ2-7,CASSLFQWLSYEQYF,TGTGCCAGCAGCTTGTTCCAATGGTTATCCTACGAGCAGTACTTC
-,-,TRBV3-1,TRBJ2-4,CASSQLGTDIQYF,TGTGCCAGCAGCCAGTTGGGTACGGACATTCAGTACTTC
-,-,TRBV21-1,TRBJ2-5,CASSSGRVETQYF,TGTGCCAGCAGCTCGGGCAGGGTTGAGACCCAGTACTTC
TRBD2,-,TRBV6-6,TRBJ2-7,CASSSTRDYSYEQYF,TGTGCCAGCTCTAGCACGCGGGACTACTCCTACGAGCAGTACTTC
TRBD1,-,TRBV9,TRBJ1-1,CASSLRGQLSTEAFF,TGTGCCAGCAGCCTAAGGGGGCAGTTGAGCACTGAAGCTTTCTTT
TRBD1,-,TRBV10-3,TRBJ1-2,CAISDWTGGAGGYTF,TGTGCCATCAGTGACTGGACAGGGGGCGCGGGTGGCTACACCTTC
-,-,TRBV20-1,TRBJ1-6,CSARPPTPLWSNSPLHF,TGCAGTGCTAGACCTCCGACCCCTCTCTGGTCTAATTCACCCCTCCACTTT
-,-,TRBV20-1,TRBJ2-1,CSATPLGAVAYNEQFF,TGCAGTGCTACCCCCTTGGGGGCGGTAGCCTACAATGAGCAGTTCTTC
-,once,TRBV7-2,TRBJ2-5,CASSANIGGLHNERYF,TGTGCCAGCAGCGCCAATATTGGGGGGCTACACAATGAGCGGTACTTC
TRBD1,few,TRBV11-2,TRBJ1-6,CASSARGQGWSPLHF,TGTGCCAGCAGCGCACGGGGACAGGGTTGGTCACCCCTCCACTTT
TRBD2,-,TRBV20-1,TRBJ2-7,CSARASGGAIEQYF,TGCAGTGCTAGAGCTAGCGGGGGGGCGATCGAGCAGTACTTC
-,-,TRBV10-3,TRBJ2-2,CAISPGGTGELFF,TGTGCCATCAGCCCAGGTGGCACCGGGGAGCTGTTTTTT
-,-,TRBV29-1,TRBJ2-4,CSVPTGTKNIQYF,TGCAGCGTCCCTACAGGGACCAAAAACATTCAGTACTTC
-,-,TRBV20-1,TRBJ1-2,CSARDSEDGYTF,TGCAGTGCTAGGGACAGCGAAGATGGCTACACCTTC
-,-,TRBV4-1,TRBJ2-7,CASSQDPSRSYEQYF,TGCGCCAGCAGCCAAGATCCGAGTCGCTCCTACGAGCAGTACTTC
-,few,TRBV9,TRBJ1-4,CASSASTTPQAELFF,TGTGCCAGCAGCGCGTCGACAACCCCCCAAGCGGAACTGTTTTTT
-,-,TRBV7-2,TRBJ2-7,CASGTRASYEQYF,TGTGCCAGCGGCACTAGGGCCTCCTACGAGCAGTACTTC
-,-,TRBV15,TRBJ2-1,CATSTRVGYNEQFF,TGTGCCACCAGCACCAGGGTGGGTTACAATGAGCAGTTCTTC
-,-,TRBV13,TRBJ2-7,CASSLGYLEQYF,TGTGCCAGCAGCTTAGGTTACCTCGAGCAGTACTTC
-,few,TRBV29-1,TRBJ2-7,CSIGIYYEQYF,TGCAGCATTGGTATTTACTACGAGCAGTACTTC
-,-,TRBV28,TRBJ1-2,CALTSQGRTNGGYTF,TGTGCCCTGACCTCACAGGGCAGGACTAACGGGGGCTACACCTTC
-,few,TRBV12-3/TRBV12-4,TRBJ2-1,CASSSGPGANWPPYNEQFF,TGTGCCAGCAGTTCTGGCCCCGGGGCAAATTGGCCCCCATACAATGAGCAGTTCTTC
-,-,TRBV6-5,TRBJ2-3,CASSQQPSGTDTQYF,TGTGCCAGCAGTCAGCAACCGTCGGGTACAGATACGCAGTATTTT
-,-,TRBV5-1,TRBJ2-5,CASSSDPRETQYF,TGCGCCAGCAGCTCTGACCCGAGAGAGACCCAGTACTTC
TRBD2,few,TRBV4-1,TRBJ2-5,CASSQGSGLAGVGETQYF,TGCGCCAGCAGCCAGGGTTCCGGACTAGCGGGGGTAGGAGAGACCCAGTACTTC
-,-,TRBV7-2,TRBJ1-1,CASSPPPGGRRQVNEAFF,TGTGCCAGCAGCCCCCCGCCCGGGGGAAGAAGGCAAGTTAATGAAGCTTTCTTT
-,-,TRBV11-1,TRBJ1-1,CASTIDRNTEAFF,TGTGCCAGCACCATAGACAGGAACACTGAAGCTTTCTTT
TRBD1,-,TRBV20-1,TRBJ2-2,CRRRDRGPTGELFF,TGCAGGCGCAGGGACAGGGGTCCAACTGGGGAGCTGTTTTTT
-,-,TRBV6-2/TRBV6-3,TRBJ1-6,CASSYVQDDSPLHF,TGTGCCAGCAGTTACGTGCAGGATGATTCACCCCTCCACTTT
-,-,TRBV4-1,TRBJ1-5,CASSQGWGVQPQHF,TGCGCCAGCAGCCAGGGTTGGGGGGTCCAGCCCCAGCATTTT
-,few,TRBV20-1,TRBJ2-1,CSASWGDNEQFF,TGCAGTGCTAGTTGGGGGGACAATGAGCAGTTCTTC
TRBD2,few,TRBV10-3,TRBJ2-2,CAIRPAGDDGELFF,TGTGCCATCAGACCCGCGGGGGATGACGGGGAGCTGTTTTTT
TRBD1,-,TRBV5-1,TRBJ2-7,CASSLGTGVVEQYF,TGCGCCAGCAGCTTGGGGACAGGGGTTGTCGAGCAGTACTTC
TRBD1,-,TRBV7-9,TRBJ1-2,CASSTTGGEGYTF,TGTGCCAGCAGCACAACAGGGGGGGAAGGCTACACCTTC
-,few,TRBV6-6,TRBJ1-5,CASTLPGNQPQHF,TGTGCCAGCACCCTCCCGGGCAATCAGCCCCAGCATTTT
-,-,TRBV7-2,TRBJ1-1,CVSSSDDLMNTEAFF,TGTGTCAGCAGCTCAGATGACCTAATGAACACTGAAGCTTTCTTT
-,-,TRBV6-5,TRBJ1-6,CASGAPDNSPLHF,TGTGCCAGCGGCGCCCCCGATAATTCACCCCTCCACTTT
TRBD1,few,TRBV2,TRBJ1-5,CASSEGTGFQPQHF,TGTGCCAGCAGCGAAGGGACAGGGTTTCAGCCCCAGCATTTT